The 27 T cell receptor beta chains presented below share a single source sample, sequenced in a study of response to subunit inactivated influenza vaccine. Via MiXCR, TCRdb re-called the RT-PCR reads, giving one row per CDR3 protein. The data show some 540,000 distinct CDR3 sequences, around 21% seen once. These data also featured in a second study, about T cells expressing NK-cell markers. That source reports: Researchers built TCR beta cDNA using 5'RACE template switching with UMIs.

The input for sequencing was CD4+ T cells sorted from PBMCs, taken about 11 days after vaccination. These receptors originate from a man aged 50-59 years who received an inactivated influenza vaccine.

The rearrangement links TRBV5-1 to TRBJ2-7; weak D call: TRBD2 (5 bases). From germline, CDR1 is SGHRS and CDR2 YFSETQ. Trimming cost V 3 bases and J 2 bases, with 12 bases left between them. The CDR3 is 14 residues long. The CDR3 DNA sequence: TGCGCCAGCAGCTCGGCCCTAGCACCCTACGAGCAGTACTTC. This encodes CASSSALAPYEQYF.

This clonotype was counted only a few times. CDR3 amino acids: CASSQDAIKGSEQYF. The CDR3, as DNA: TGTGCCAGCAGCCAAGATGCAATTAAGGGGAGCGAGCAGTACTTC. This chain connects TRBV3-1 to TRBJ2-7; D may correspond to TRBD1 or TRBD2 (5 bases each). The V gene lost 0 bases and the J gene lost 6 bases, with 15 bases spanning the gap. Germline V lookup: CDR1 LGHDT, CDR2 YNNKEL (reference sequence). This CDR3 contains 15 residues.

This clonotype showed up just a few times. The chain has TRBV7-9 and TRBJ1-2, with D uncertain. CDR3 length equals 13 residues. V shed 4 bases and J shed 6 bases, with 12 bases lying between them. Germline assignment: CDR1 SEHNR and CDR2 FQNEAQ (reference sequence). The CDR3 region has the DNA TGTGCCAGCAGCTCTGGAGCGGGCCATGGCTACACCTTC. Amino acids: CASSSGAGHGYTF.

The V call is TRBV24-1, the J call TRBJ2-7; D perhaps matches TRBD2 (5 bases). Trimming pared 9 bases from V and 7 bases from J, leaving 24 bases between. The CDR3 spans 15 residues. Germline V gives CDR1 KGHDR, CDR2 SFDVKD. The CDR3 nucleotides are TGTGCCACCGGGAACGAGGGCTACCTGCTACGTGAGCAGTACTTC. Its protein product is CATGNEGYLLREQYF.

The CDR3 DNA follows: TGTGCCAGCTGCTCAAGCGGGACAGGGTATTCACCCCTCCACTTT. This encodes CASCSSGTGYSPLHF. This rearrangement joins TRBV11-2 to TRBJ1-6; 9 bases agree with TRBD1. V lost 8 bases to trimming and J lost 8 bases; unmatched junction nucleotides: 10. Germline CDR1 reads SGHAT; CDR2 reads FQNNGV. This CDR3 comprises 15 residues.

The chain recombines TRBV4-3 with TRBJ2-5; no definite D call. CDR1 LGHNA and CDR2 YSLEER come from the germline V gene. Trimming took off 2 bases at V and 1 base at J, with 5 bases between the two ends. This CDR3 is built from 13 residues. The CDR3 nucleotides are TGCGCCAGCAGCCAACAGGTCCAAGAGACCCAGTACTTC. Translation gives CASSQQVQETQYF.

This clonotype came up a few times. The chain joins TRBV4-2 to TRBJ2-5; the D gene is possibly TRBD1 (5 bases). V was clipped by 1 base and J by 5 bases, with 11 bases between them. Germline V gene sequence: CDR1 LGHNA, CDR2 YNFKEQ. The CDR3 sequence is 14 residues long. CDR3 bases: TGTGCCAGCAGCCAAGGAAGACAGTTGGAGACCCAGTACTTC. It yields the protein CASSQGRQLETQYF.

This clonotype was counted ten times or more. J is TRBJ2-3 and V is TRBV6-2 or TRBV6-3; D perhaps matches TRBD2 (5 bases). Germline loops: CDR1 MNHEY, CDR2 SVGEGT. CDR3 length: 15 residues. Trimming cost V 6 bases and J 0 bases, with 13 bases left between them. CDR3 amino acids: CASSLRRGSTDTQYF. CDR3 nucleotides: TGTGCCAGCAGCTTACGTCGGGGAAGCACAGATACGCAGTATTTT.

This clonotype came up many times. This chain connects TRBV6-1 to TRBJ2-7; 7 bases line up with TRBD1. This CDR3 region has 13 residues. Germline V gene lookup returns CDR1 MNHNS and CDR2 SASEGT. Trimming at V came to 4 bases and at J to 3 bases, leaving 3 bases not matched to a gene. DNA of the CDR3: TGTGCCAGCAGTGGGGGACAGAACTACGAGCAGTACTTC. This gives the protein CASSGGQNYEQYF.

The rearrangement uses TRBV6-6 and TRBJ2-5; D unresolved. The CDR3 length is 13 residues. Trimming left V 2 bases short and J 3 bases short, with 7 bases between. From germline, CDR1 is MNHNY and CDR2 SVGAGI (reference sequence). The CDR3 DNA reads as TGTGCCAGCAGTTACGGTCAGGAAGAGACCCAGTACTTC. This sequence encodes CASSYGQEETQYF.

V is TRBV4-2 and J is TRBJ2-2, with TRBD1 as a possible D gene (6 bases). The germline CDR1 and CDR2 sequences are LGHNA and YNFKEQ. V lost 0 bases, J lost 6 bases, and 14 bases lay in between. This CDR3 spans 16 amino acids. In DNA, the CDR3 is TGTGCCAGCAGCCAAGACCGCCCCGGACAGTCCGGGGAGCTGTTTTTT. Residues: CASSQDRPGQSGELFF.

This clonotype was detected only a few times. The V gene is TRBV5-1, the J gene TRBJ1-4; the match to TRBD1 covers 9 bases. The CDR3 sequence is 17 residues long. Germline CDR1 SGHRS, CDR2 YFSETQ. Losses at the gene ends were 3 bases for V and 0 bases for J; bases not matched to a gene: 6. The CDR3 DNA reads TGCGCCAGCAGCTCACAGGGGGCAGGCGCAACTAATGAAAAACTGTTTTTT. The encoded protein is CASSSQGAGATNEKLFF.

This clonotype is a singleton in its sample. The rearrangement joins TRBV6-5 to TRBJ1-6; D perhaps matches TRBD1 (5 bases). The germline gives CDR1 MNHEY, CDR2 SVGAGI. The CDR3 sequence is 13 residues long. Trimming left V 6 bases short and J 10 bases short, with 13 bases between. The CDR3 nucleotides read TGTGCCAGCAGGTTAACCCGGGACTCACCCCTCCACTTT. Residues: CASRLTRDSPLHF.

A few counts support this clonotype. The rearrangement joins TRBV5-1 to TRBJ2-7; no definite D call. This CDR3 comprises 15 residues. The germline V gene has CDR1 SGHRS and CDR2 YFSETQ. Trimming cost V 1 base and J 0 bases, with 11 bases left between them. This CDR3 reads CASSLSGSTSYEQYF. The CDR3 DNA is TGCGCCAGCAGCTTGTCCGGCAGTACCTCCTACGAGCAGTACTTC.

This clonotype showed up just a few times. V is TRBV20-1 and J is TRBJ2-1, with 9 nucleotides matching TRBD2. The CDR3 is made up of 15 amino acids. With 2 bases clipped from V and 9 bases from J, the junction kept 11 bases outside the gene matches. In germline, CDR1 is DFQATT, CDR2 SNEGSKA (reference sequence). CDR3 sequence (DNA): TGCAGTGCTAGAAGTGCTAGCGGGACACACACTGAGCAGTTCTTC. Its protein is CSARSASGTHTEQFF.

This chain links TRBV20-1 with TRBJ2-5, with 7 bases identical to TRBD1. The germline V gene encodes CDR1 DFQATT and CDR2 SNEGSKA (reference sequence). CDR3 size: 15 residues. The junction had 13 bases not matched to a gene; V was cut back by 5 bases and J by 4 bases. The DNA of the CDR3 is TGCAGTGCTTATAAGGGGGCGATCCAAAGAGAGACCCAGTACTTC. Protein product: CSAYKGAIQRETQYF.

The V call is TRBV7-2, the J call TRBJ2-7; TRBD2 is a possible D gene (6 bases). Germline assignment: CDR1 SGHTA and CDR2 FQGNSA. The CDR3 consists of 15 residues. Trimming took off 2 bases at V and 3 bases at J, with 14 bases between the two ends. The CDR3 region is CASSLYPGELYEQYF. DNA for the CDR3: TGTGCCAGCAGCTTATACCCGGGAGAACTCTACGAGCAGTACTTC.

The chain carries TRBV14 and TRBJ2-1, with 7 bases lining up with TRBD2. V lost 4 bases to trimming and J lost 10 bases; unmatched junction nucleotides: 4. The CDR3 consists of 12 residues. The germline gives CDR1 SGHDN, CDR2 FVKESK. CDR3 in amino acids: CASSRSGREQFF. For the CDR3, the DNA is TGTGCCAGCAGCCGTAGCGGGCGAGAGCAGTTCTTC.

The chain couples TRBV6-2 or TRBV6-3 to TRBJ2-2, with D tentatively TRBD2 (7 bases). The V end was cut by 6 bases, the J end by 2 bases, with 13 bases between. The V gene's germline CDR1 is MNHEY and CDR2 SVGEGT. The CDR3 consists of 15 residues. The CDR3 nucleotides read TGTGCCAGCAGATTGAGCGGGACAAACACCGGGGAGCTGTTTTTT. Translating it yields CASRLSGTNTGELFF.

CDR3 in amino acids: CASSIREGLGNEQFF. CDR3 bases: TGTGCCAGCAGTATAAGGGAGGGCCTAGGGAATGAGCAGTTCTTC. The chain links TRBV12-3 or TRBV12-4 to TRBJ2-1; TRBD2 agrees at 7 bases. V dropped 5 bases and J dropped 7; count of bases not matched to a gene: 11. This CDR3 has 15 amino acids.

In this sample, this clonotype turned up a few times. Compared with germline, one end of the junction differs, possibly owing to a read error. V usage is TRBV4-2 and J usage is TRBJ1-4; D not certain. This CDR3 contains 13 residues. Per the germline V gene, CDR1 is LGHNA and CDR2 is YNFKEQ. The CDR3 spells CASSQETKSGQLF. For the CDR3, the DNA is TGTGCCAGCAGCCAAGAGACAAAATCGGGCCAACTTTTT.

V is TRBV18 and J is TRBJ1-1; possibly TRBD1 for D (5 bases). V dropped 3 bases and J dropped 11 bases, with 34 bases sitting between them. Germline loops: CDR1 KGHSH, CDR2 LQKENI. This CDR3 contains 19 residues. The CDR3 loop reads CASSPTSMGGISATSWAFF. The CDR3 bases are TGTGCCAGCTCACCGACCTCCATGGGGGGAATCAGCGCGACTAGCTGGGCTTTCTTT. Looking up the rest from reference TRBV18 and TRBJ1-1 gives the full variable domain: NAGVMQNPRHLVRRRGQEARLRCSPMKGHSHVYWYRQLPEEGLKFMVYLQKENIIDESGMPKERFSAEFPKEGPSILRIQQVVRGDSAAYFCASSPTSMGGISATSWAFFGQGTRLTVV.

Comments on this clonotype: An end of the junction does not agree with germline; a read error may underlie this. The chain recombines TRBV6-2 or TRBV6-3 with TRBJ2-1, with TRBD1 matching 7 bases. The CDR3 spans 11 residues. Germline lookup yields CDR1 MNHEY and CDR2 SVGEGT. The CDR3 loop is CASSYGDRSSF. DNA for the CDR3: TGTGCCAGCAGTTACGGGGACAGATCCTCATTC.

The chain recombines TRBV5-1 with TRBJ2-7; D not resolved. V lost 0 bases, J lost 1 base, and 14 bases lay in between. This CDR3 region has 16 residues. Germline V gene sequence: CDR1 SGHRS, CDR2 YFSETQ. The CDR3 nucleotides read TGCGCCAGCAGCTTGGTTTCAGCCCGCAGTTCCTACGAGCAGTACTTC. It codes for CASSLVSARSSYEQYF.

The chain carries TRBV6-5 and TRBJ2-3; D might be TRBD2 (6 bases). The germline V gene has CDR1 MNHEY and CDR2 SVGAGI. V shed 3 bases and J shed 2 bases, with 15 bases lying between them. The CDR3 contains 16 residues. The CDR3 DNA reads as TGTGCCAGCAGTTATACCGGGACTTTGCCCACAGATACGCAGTATTTT. This sequence encodes CASSYTGTLPTDTQYF.

The V and J genes are TRBV5-1 and TRBJ2-5, with 8 positions matching TRBD1. The CDR3 has 14 residues. Germline-derived CDR1 and CDR2 are SGHRS and YFSETQ. J was trimmed by 4 bases and V by 5 bases; bases with no gene match: 7. The CDR3 coding sequence is TGCGCCAGCAGTGGCAGGGGGCTCGGAGAGACCCAGTACTTC. This encodes CASSGRGLGETQYF.

The chain couples TRBV27 to TRBJ1-1, with 8 bases identical to TRBD1. The CDR3 contains 13 residues. After removal of 8 bases from V and 4 bases from J, the junction contained 6 bases not matched to a gene. Germline V gene data show CDR1 as MNHEY and CDR2 as SMNVEV (reference sequence). In DNA form, the CDR3 reads TGTGCCAGCCTCAGGGGGCGCGGCACTGAAGCTTTCTTT. It yields the protein CASLRGRGTEAFF.